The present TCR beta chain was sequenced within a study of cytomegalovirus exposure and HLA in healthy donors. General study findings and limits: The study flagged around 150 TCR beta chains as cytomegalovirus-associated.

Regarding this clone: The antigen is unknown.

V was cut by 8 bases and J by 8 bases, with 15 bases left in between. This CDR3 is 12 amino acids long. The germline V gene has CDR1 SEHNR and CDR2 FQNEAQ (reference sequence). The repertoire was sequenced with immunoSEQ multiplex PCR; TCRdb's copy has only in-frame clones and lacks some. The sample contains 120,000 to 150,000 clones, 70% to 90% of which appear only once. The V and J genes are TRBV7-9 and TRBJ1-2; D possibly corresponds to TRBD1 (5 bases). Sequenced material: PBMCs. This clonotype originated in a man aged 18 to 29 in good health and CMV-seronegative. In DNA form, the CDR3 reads TGTGCCAGCGGAGTAGGGGAGGTGGGCTACACCTTC. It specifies CASGVGEVGYTF.